This TCR beta chain was observed in a study of blood T cell repertoires in COVID-19. Study as a whole: The United States, Italy and Spain were the sources of the acute and convalescent COVID-19 samples. PBMCs, B-cell-depleted T cells, or T cells were the source of the cDNA or gDNA that made up the material.

Trimming took 4 bases from V and 4 from J; bases not matched to a gene: 7. The CDR3 totals 16 residues. The V gene's germline CDR1 is LGHDT and CDR2 YNNKEL (reference sequence). Under the authors' procedure: Amplification with reference gene primers provided the estimates of nucleated cell counts. Profiling relied on immunoSEQ multiplex PCR, and the TCRdb table lists in-frame clones only, not all of them. V and J calls and clone size are copied from that table; D and trimming were computed from the DNA. The table shows 120,000 or so clones, with 82% occurring only once. Input material: peripheral blood. This clonotype originated in a human donor in a cohort sampled during active COVID-19. This chain links TRBV3-1 (or the pseudogene TRBV3-2) with TRBJ2-2, with TRBD2 matching over 9 bases. This CDR3 reads CASSRPGLAFTGELFF. CDR3 nucleotide sequence: TGTGCCAGCAGCCGACCGGGACTAGCATTCACCGGGGAGCTGTTTTTT.